The clone carrying this T cell receptor (beta chain) was counted between two and nine times. Its antigen is as yet unknown. This entry comes from a study of beta chain features in type 1 diabetes. Overall study: On cell yields, gender and age, patients and healthy donors were similar.

As every portion of the isolated RNA was reverse transcribed, the sequencing read expressed TCRB transcripts. Assay: immunoSEQ multiplex PCR; the TCRdb copy retains only in-frame clones and omits some. Of about 650,000 clones in the sample, about an eighth are singletons; the top ten hold around 0.12%. Study-level results: The study found moderately but significantly shorter TCRB CDR3s in all four CD4+ subsets of Type 1 diabetes patients. It was possible that PCR favored shorter templates, equally so in patients and controls. Compared with healthy donors, patients appeared to share more similar naive, central memory and regulatory TCRB repertoires.

Germline assignment: CDR1 LNHDA and CDR2 SQIVND (reference sequence). V lost 7 bases to trimming and J lost 5 bases; unmatched junction nucleotides: 7. This CDR3 has 13 residues. This TCR was sampled from a man aged 30 to 39 with type 1 diabetes. The material sequenced was naive CD4+ T cells from blood. V gene TRBV19 combines with J gene TRBJ1-2, with 7 bases lining up with TRBD1. The CDR3, as DNA: TGTGCCAGTACTCGGGACAGAGCATATGGCTACACCTTC. It is translated as CASTRDRAYGYTF.